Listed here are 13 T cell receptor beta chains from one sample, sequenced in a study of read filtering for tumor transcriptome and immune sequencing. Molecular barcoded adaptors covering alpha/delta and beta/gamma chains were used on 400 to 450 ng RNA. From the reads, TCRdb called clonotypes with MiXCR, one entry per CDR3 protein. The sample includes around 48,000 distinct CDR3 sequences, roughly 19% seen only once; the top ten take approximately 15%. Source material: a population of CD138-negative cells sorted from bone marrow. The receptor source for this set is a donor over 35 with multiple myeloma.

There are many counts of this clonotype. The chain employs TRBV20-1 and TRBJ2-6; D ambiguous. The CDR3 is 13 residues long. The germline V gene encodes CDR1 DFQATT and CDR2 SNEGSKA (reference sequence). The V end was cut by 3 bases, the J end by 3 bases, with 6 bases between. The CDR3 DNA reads TGCAGTGCTAGGCTCGGTGGGGCCAACGTCCTGACTTTC. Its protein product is CSARLGGANVLTF.

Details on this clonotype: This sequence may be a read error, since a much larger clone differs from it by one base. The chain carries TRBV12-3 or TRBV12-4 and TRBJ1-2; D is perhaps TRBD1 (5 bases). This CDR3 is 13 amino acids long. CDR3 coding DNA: TGTGCCAGCGGTACGACAGATAACTATGGCCACACCTTC. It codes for CASGTTDNYGHTF.

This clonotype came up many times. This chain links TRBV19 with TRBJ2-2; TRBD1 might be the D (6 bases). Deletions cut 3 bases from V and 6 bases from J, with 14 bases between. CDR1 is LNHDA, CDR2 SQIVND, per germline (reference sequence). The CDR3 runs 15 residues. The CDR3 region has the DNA TGTGCCAGTAGTATCGTAGGACAGATCCCCGGGGAGCTGTTTTTT. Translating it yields CASSIVGQIPGELFF.

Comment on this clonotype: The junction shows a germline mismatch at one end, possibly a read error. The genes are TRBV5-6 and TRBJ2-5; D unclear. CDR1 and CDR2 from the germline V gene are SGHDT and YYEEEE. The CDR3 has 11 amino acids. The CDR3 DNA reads TGTGCCAGCAGCTTCCGAGAGCCCCAGTACTTC. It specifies CASSFREPQYF.

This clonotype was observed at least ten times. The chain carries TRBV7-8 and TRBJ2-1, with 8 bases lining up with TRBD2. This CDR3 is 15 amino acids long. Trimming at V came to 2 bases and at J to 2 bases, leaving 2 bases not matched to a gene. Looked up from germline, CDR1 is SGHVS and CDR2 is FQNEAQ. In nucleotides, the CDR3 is TGTGCCAGCAGCTTATTAGCGGGACCCTACAATGAGCAGTTCTTC. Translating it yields CASSLLAGPYNEQFF.

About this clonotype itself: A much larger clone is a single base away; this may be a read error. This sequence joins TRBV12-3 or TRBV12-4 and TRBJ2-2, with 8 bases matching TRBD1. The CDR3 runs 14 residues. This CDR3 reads CASSWDRNTGELLF. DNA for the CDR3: TGTGCCAGCAGCTGGGACAGGAACACCGGGGAGCTGCTTTTT.

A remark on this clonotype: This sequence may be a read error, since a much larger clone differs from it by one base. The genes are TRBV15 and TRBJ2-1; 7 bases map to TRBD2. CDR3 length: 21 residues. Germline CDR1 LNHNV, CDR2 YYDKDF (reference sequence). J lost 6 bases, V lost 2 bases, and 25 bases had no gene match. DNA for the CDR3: TGTGCCACCAGCAGAACATACTTGGGGGGGGAAGGACAACTGAACTTCAATGAGCAGTTCTTC. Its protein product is CATSRTYLGGEGQLNFNEQFF. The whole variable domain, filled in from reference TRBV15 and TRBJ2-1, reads DAMVIQNPRYQVTQFGKPVTLSCSQTLNHNVMYWYQQKSSQAPKLLFHYYDKDFNNEADTPDNFQSRRPNTSFCFLDIRSPGLGDTAMYLCATSRTYLGGEGQLNFNEQFFGPGTRLTVL.

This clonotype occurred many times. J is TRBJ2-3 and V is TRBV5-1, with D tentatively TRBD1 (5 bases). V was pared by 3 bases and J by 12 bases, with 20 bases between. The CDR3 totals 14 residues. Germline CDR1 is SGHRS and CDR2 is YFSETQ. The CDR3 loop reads CASSWGEDTSSQYF. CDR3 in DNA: TGCGCCAGCAGCTGGGGCGAGGACACCTCTTCCCAGTATTTT.

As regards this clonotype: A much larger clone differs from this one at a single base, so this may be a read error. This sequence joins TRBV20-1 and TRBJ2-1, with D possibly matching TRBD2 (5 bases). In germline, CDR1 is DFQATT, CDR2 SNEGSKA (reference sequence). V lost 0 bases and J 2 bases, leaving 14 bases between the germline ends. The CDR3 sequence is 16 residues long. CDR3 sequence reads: CSARDPAGSPYNEQFF. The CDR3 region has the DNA TGCAGTGCTAGAGATCCGGCGGGTAGCCCCTACAATGAGCAGTTCTTC.

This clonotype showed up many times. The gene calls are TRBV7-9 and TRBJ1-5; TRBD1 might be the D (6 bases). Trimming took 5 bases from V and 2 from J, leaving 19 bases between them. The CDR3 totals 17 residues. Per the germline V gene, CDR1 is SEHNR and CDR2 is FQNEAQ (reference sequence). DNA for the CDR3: TGTGCCAGCAGCCCAGAAACGGGGGGCTTTGGCAATCAGCCCCAGCATTTT. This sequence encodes CASSPETGGFGNQPQHF. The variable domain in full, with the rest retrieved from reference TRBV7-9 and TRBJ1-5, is DTGVSQNPRHKITKRGQNVTFRCDPISEHNRLYWYRQTLGQGPEFLTYFQNEAQLEKSRLLSDRFSAERPKGSFSTLEIQRTEQGDSAMYLCASSPETGGFGNQPQHFGDGTRLSIL.

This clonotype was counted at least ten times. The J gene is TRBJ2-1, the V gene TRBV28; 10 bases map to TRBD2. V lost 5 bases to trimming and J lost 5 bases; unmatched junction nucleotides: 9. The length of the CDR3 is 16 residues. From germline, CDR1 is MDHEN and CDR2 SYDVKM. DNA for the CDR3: TGTGCCAGCAGTATGCTAGCGGGAGTCGTCCACAATGAGCAGTTCTTC. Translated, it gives CASSMLAGVVHNEQFF.

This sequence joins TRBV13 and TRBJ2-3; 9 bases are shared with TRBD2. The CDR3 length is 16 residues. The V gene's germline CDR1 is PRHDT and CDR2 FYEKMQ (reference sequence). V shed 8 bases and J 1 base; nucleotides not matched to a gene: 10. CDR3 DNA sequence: TGTGCCAGCGGTTTGAAGACTAGCGGACGCACAGATACGCAGTATTTT. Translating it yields CASGLKTSGRTDTQYF. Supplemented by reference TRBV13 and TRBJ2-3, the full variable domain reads AAGVIQSPRHLIKEKRETATLKCYPIPRHDTVYWYQQGPGQDPQFLISFYEKMQSDKGSIPDRFSAQQFSDYHSELNMSSLELGDSALYFCASGLKTSGRTDTQYFGPGTRLTVL.

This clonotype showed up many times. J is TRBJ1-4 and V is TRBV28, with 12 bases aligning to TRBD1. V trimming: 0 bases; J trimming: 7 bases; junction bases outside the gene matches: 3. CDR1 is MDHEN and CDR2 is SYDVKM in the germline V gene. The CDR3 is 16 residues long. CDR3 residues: CASSLWGQGAREKLFF. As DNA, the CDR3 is TGTGCCAGCAGTTTATGGGGACAGGGGGCTCGTGAAAAACTGTTTTTT.